The clone carrying this T cell receptor (beta chain) has ten or more counts. The target antigen is unknown. Incorporated into the TCR beta cDNA libraries were unique molecular identifiers, which served to reduce PCR and sequencing biases. Out of about 0.9 to 10 million T cells, 470,000 or so cDNA molecules were generated. TCRdb called the PCR reads again in MiXCR, with one record for every CDR3 protein. The profile covers about 400,000 distinct CDR3 sequences, with about a third appearing a single time and 10% to 15% taken by the ten largest. This specimen belongs to a study of post-analysis software for immune sequencing data. Overall study context: Disease courses included relapsing-remitting, secondary progressive and progressive-relapsing multiple sclerosis.

Study conclusions and caveats: Same-batch preparations were strongly co-clustered by F measure. A handful of TRBV segments were significantly more frequent in patients than in controls. TRBV5-6, TRBV5-1 and TRBV20-1 were among these segments. Relative to controls, patients with multiple sclerosis showed significantly lower normalized Chao1 diversity.

Germline V gene lookup returns CDR1 SGHTA and CDR2 FQGNSA. The CDR3 runs to 11 residues. Trimming shortened V by 1 base and J by 7 bases, and 4 bases separated the two germline ends. This rearrangement joins TRBV7-2 to TRBJ2-5; D ambiguous. The clonotype comes from a girl under 18 with multiple sclerosis. The specimen was blood. The CDR3 DNA follows: TGTGCCAGCAGCTTAGAAGGGACCCAGTACTTC. Translating gives CASSLEGTQYF.